These T cell receptor beta chains were read from a single sample in a study of identical twins. TCRdb independently ran MiXCR on the 5' RACE reads; one entry per CDR3 protein. Found here are 1.5 million to 2 million distinct CDR3 sequences, about 30% of them singletons; the top ten hold over 0.25%. The sequenced material came from cord blood. Receptors were obtained from a newborn girl in good health. CDR3s include the opening cysteine and the closing phenylalanine or tryptophan. Each record gives: J gene, clone size, D gene, V gene, CDR3 DNA, CDR3 protein. The D gene is left open where the match is weak. Expanded clones get a size class; other rows say once, few or many, or leave the size out.

j_gene: TRBJ2-7; abundance: NA; d_gene: NA; v_gene: TRBV27; CDR3nt: TGTGCCAGCAGTTCGCACAGACTCCCGGGACCTAGCTCCTACGAGCAGTACTTC; CDR3aa: CASSSHRLPGPSSYEQYF
j_gene: TRBJ2-2; abundance: NA; d_gene: TRBD2; v_gene: TRBV10-3; CDR3nt: TGTGCCATCAGTGAACGGGCTAGCGGTAACACCGGGGAGCTGTTTTTT; CDR3aa: CAISERASGNTGELFF
j_gene: TRBJ2-7; abundance: many; d_gene: TRBD2; v_gene: TRBV28; CDR3nt: TGTGCCAGCAGTCCCTTCTCCGGGACTAGCGGGTTCTACGAGCAGTACTTC; CDR3aa: CASSPFSGTSGFYEQYF
j_gene: TRBJ2-5; abundance: NA; d_gene: TRBD1; v_gene: TRBV6-2/TRBV6-3; CDR3nt: TGTGCCAGCAGTTACGCCCCTGGACAGGGGCGACAAGAGACCCAGTACTTC; CDR3aa: CASSYAPGQGRQETQYF
j_gene: TRBJ2-5; abundance: NA; d_gene: NA; v_gene: TRBV24-1; CDR3nt: TGTGCCACCAGTGACTTTACCAGCGGAGATCCTAATGAGCAGTACTTC; CDR3aa: CATSDFTSGDPNEQYF
j_gene: TRBJ2-5; abundance: NA; d_gene: NA; v_gene: TRBV21-1; CDR3nt: TGTGCCAGCAGCAAGGGACTAGCAGAGGCCCAGTACTTC; CDR3aa: CASSKGLAEAQYF
j_gene: TRBJ1-1; abundance: NA; d_gene: NA; v_gene: TRBV6-6; CDR3nt: TGTGCCAGCAGTAAGGGGTGGGGCGGGGAGAGCACTGAAGCTTTCTTT; CDR3aa: CASSKGWGGESTEAFF
j_gene: TRBJ2-2; abundance: NA; d_gene: NA; v_gene: TRBV27; CDR3nt: TGTGCCAGCGGACTAAGAGGCACCGGGGAGCTGTTTTTT; CDR3aa: CASGLRGTGELFF
j_gene: TRBJ2-3; abundance: NA; d_gene: TRBD2; v_gene: TRBV6-6; CDR3nt: TGTGCCAGCAGTTACTCCGCACTAGCGACAGATACGCGGTATTTT; CDR3aa: CASSYSALATDTRYF
j_gene: TRBJ2-3; abundance: NA; d_gene: NA; v_gene: TRBV30; CDR3nt: TGTGCCTGGAGTGTACTTGGAGATACGCAGTATTTT; CDR3aa: CAWSVLGDTQYF
j_gene: TRBJ2-3; abundance: many; d_gene: NA; v_gene: TRBV9; CDR3nt: TGTGCCAGCAGCAAAAGGGCTCTTGGACTGACAGATACGCAGTATTTT; CDR3aa: CASSKRALGLTDTQYF
j_gene: TRBJ2-2; abundance: NA; d_gene: NA; v_gene: TRBV9; CDR3nt: TGTGCCAGCAGCGGAGCGCTACAAGAGCTGTTTTTT; CDR3aa: CASSGALQELFF
j_gene: TRBJ1-6; abundance: NA; d_gene: NA; v_gene: TRBV20-1; CDR3nt: TGCAGTGCTAGTCAGCAGGGCCTGAAATCACCCCTCCACTTT; CDR3aa: CSASQQGLKSPLHF
j_gene: TRBJ1-2; abundance: NA; d_gene: TRBD1; v_gene: TRBV2; CDR3nt: TGTGCCAGCAGTGGAGAACAGGGGAACTATGGCTACACCTTC; CDR3aa: CASSGEQGNYGYTF
j_gene: TRBJ1-6; abundance: few; d_gene: NA; v_gene: TRBV28; CDR3nt: TGTGCCAGCAGTACCCTGGGGCAGGGTAATTCACCCCTCCACTTT; CDR3aa: CASSTLGQGNSPLHF
j_gene: TRBJ1-2; abundance: few; d_gene: NA; v_gene: TRBV12-3/TRBV12-4; CDR3nt: TGTGCCAGCAGTTTAGTCTATCGGGGGCCCCTCCCCACCTACTATGGCTACACCTTC; CDR3aa: CASSLVYRGPLPTYYGYTF
j_gene: TRBJ2-3; abundance: NA; d_gene: NA; v_gene: TRBV9; CDR3nt: TGTGCCAGCAGCGTAGCCTACCATGCTCTTGACACAGATACGCAGTATTTT; CDR3aa: CASSVAYHALDTDTQYF
j_gene: TRBJ2-1; abundance: NA; d_gene: TRBD2; v_gene: TRBV3-1; CDR3nt: TGTGCCAGCAGTCCAGACCTAGCGGGCCTAGGGGCTGAGCAGTTCTTC; CDR3aa: CASSPDLAGLGAEQFF
j_gene: TRBJ2-3; abundance: many; d_gene: NA; v_gene: TRBV12-3/TRBV12-4; CDR3nt: TGTGCCAGCAGCTTTTACGGCGCAGATACGCAGTATTTT; CDR3aa: CASSFYGADTQYF
j_gene: TRBJ1-5; abundance: NA; d_gene: NA; v_gene: TRBV10-2; CDR3nt: TGCGCCAGCAGTGAGGCTACAGGGCGCGATCAGCCCCAGCATTTT; CDR3aa: CASSEATGRDQPQHF
j_gene: TRBJ1-4; abundance: NA; d_gene: NA; v_gene: TRBV6-5; CDR3nt: TGTGCCAGCAGTTACCGGGTTGATAGGAGGGATTTCGAAGATGAAAAACTGTTTTTT; CDR3aa: CASSYRVDRRDFEDEKLFF
j_gene: TRBJ2-1; abundance: few; d_gene: NA; v_gene: TRBV20-1; CDR3nt: TGCAGTGCTTACAGGGTAAATGAGCAGTTCTTC; CDR3aa: CSAYRVNEQFF
j_gene: TRBJ2-5; abundance: NA; d_gene: NA; v_gene: TRBV24-1; CDR3nt: TGTGCCACCGGCGGGACAGTTCAAGAGACCCAGTACTTC; CDR3aa: CATGGTVQETQYF
j_gene: TRBJ2-5; abundance: few; d_gene: NA; v_gene: TRBV14; CDR3nt: TGTGCCAGCAGCCAATCCGCGCTTCCGGAGACCCAGTACTTC; CDR3aa: CASSQSALPETQYF
j_gene: TRBJ1-4; abundance: NA; d_gene: NA; v_gene: TRBV15; CDR3nt: TGTGCCACCAGCAGTGACCGAAACGGGGAGCCTAATGAAAAACTGTTTTTT; CDR3aa: CATSSDRNGEPNEKLFF
j_gene: TRBJ1-2; abundance: many; d_gene: NA; v_gene: TRBV6-1; CDR3nt: TGTGCCAGCAGCTTGAACCCCAACTATGGCTACACCTTC; CDR3aa: CASSLNPNYGYTF
j_gene: TRBJ2-7; abundance: NA; d_gene: NA; v_gene: TRBV6-1; CDR3nt: TGTGCCACCTACTCGGACGAGCAGTACTTC; CDR3aa: CATYSDEQYF
j_gene: TRBJ2-3; abundance: few; d_gene: NA; v_gene: TRBV7-2; CDR3nt: TGTGCCAGCAGCTTAGGGGGGGCCTCGAGAGATACGCAGTATTTT; CDR3aa: CASSLGGASRDTQYF
j_gene: TRBJ1-2; abundance: NA; d_gene: NA; v_gene: TRBV24-1; CDR3nt: TGTGCCACCAGTGGGGACAACTATGGCTACATCTTC; CDR3aa: CATSGDNYGYIF
j_gene: TRBJ2-3; abundance: NA; d_gene: TRBD1; v_gene: TRBV7-2; CDR3nt: TGTGCCAGCAGCTTGACACTCAGGGGGCGTACAGATACGCAGTATTTT; CDR3aa: CASSLTLRGRTDTQYF
j_gene: TRBJ1-4; abundance: few; d_gene: NA; v_gene: TRBV4-2; CDR3nt: TGTGCCAGCAGCCAGCCTGCGGGGGGACAAAGACATGAAAAACTGTTTTTT; CDR3aa: CASSQPAGGQRHEKLFF
j_gene: TRBJ2-3; abundance: few; d_gene: NA; v_gene: TRBV28; CDR3nt: TGTGCCAGCAGTTTCCCGGACTGGGAGATTACGCAGTATTTT; CDR3aa: CASSFPDWEITQYF
j_gene: TRBJ1-1; abundance: NA; d_gene: NA; v_gene: TRBV5-6; CDR3nt: TGTGCCAGCAGCTTGAGAGGCGGGACTCTCCCTGAAGCTTTCTTT; CDR3aa: CASSLRGGTLPEAFF
j_gene: TRBJ2-1; abundance: few; d_gene: NA; v_gene: TRBV9; CDR3nt: TGTGCCAGCAGCGTAGCACTAGGTCCCAATGAGCAGTTCTTC; CDR3aa: CASSVALGPNEQFF
j_gene: TRBJ2-7; abundance: NA; d_gene: TRBD2; v_gene: TRBV11-3; CDR3nt: TGTGCCAGCAGTCACCGGACTAGCGACCCCTACGAGCAGTACTTC; CDR3aa: CASSHRTSDPYEQYF
j_gene: TRBJ1-2; abundance: few; d_gene: NA; v_gene: TRBV12-5; CDR3nt: TGTGCTAGTGGTTTGGTACAGGGAGCTAACTATGGCTACACCTTC; CDR3aa: CASGLVQGANYGYTF
j_gene: TRBJ2-7; abundance: few; d_gene: NA; v_gene: TRBV5-1; CDR3nt: TGCGCCAGCAGCCGAAGGGACTCCCGTTTTACTTCCGAGCAGTACTTC; CDR3aa: CASSRRDSRFTSEQYF
j_gene: TRBJ2-1; abundance: NA; d_gene: NA; v_gene: TRBV3-1; CDR3nt: TGTGCCAGCAGCCTAAAGCCTCCCGAGCAGTTCTTC; CDR3aa: CASSLKPPEQFF
j_gene: TRBJ2-7; abundance: NA; d_gene: TRBD2; v_gene: TRBV7-2; CDR3nt: TGTGCCAGCAGTTGGTCCGGGACTAGCGGGAGGTACGAGCAGTACTTC; CDR3aa: CASSWSGTSGRYEQYF
j_gene: TRBJ2-1; abundance: NA; d_gene: NA; v_gene: TRBV2; CDR3nt: TGTGCCAGCAGTGGGGATAGGCGTGAGCAGTTCTTC; CDR3aa: CASSGDRREQFF
j_gene: TRBJ2-7; abundance: few; d_gene: NA; v_gene: TRBV2; CDR3nt: TGTGCCAGCAGTGTTGTGGGAGCATCTACTAGTGTGCAGTACTTC; CDR3aa: CASSVVGASTSVQYF
j_gene: TRBJ1-2; abundance: few; d_gene: NA; v_gene: TRBV28; CDR3nt: TGTGCCAGCAGGGAGGGCTCCCCTTATGGCTACACCTTC; CDR3aa: CASREGSPYGYTF
j_gene: TRBJ2-7; abundance: NA; d_gene: NA; v_gene: TRBV10-3; CDR3nt: TGTGCCATTACTTGGACACCAACCCACGAGCAGTACTTC; CDR3aa: CAITWTPTHEQYF
j_gene: TRBJ1-5; abundance: few; d_gene: TRBD1; v_gene: TRBV20-1; CDR3nt: TGCAGTGCTAGCACAGGGGGCGCGGGCAATCAGCCCCAGCATTTT; CDR3aa: CSASTGGAGNQPQHF
j_gene: TRBJ1-5; abundance: NA; d_gene: NA; v_gene: TRBV4-1; CDR3nt: TGCGCCAGCAGCCAAGATTATAGTTTACAGCCCCAGCATTTT; CDR3aa: CASSQDYSLQPQHF
j_gene: TRBJ2-6; abundance: few; d_gene: NA; v_gene: TRBV2; CDR3nt: TGTGCCAGCAGTGATAAATGGGCCTCTGGGGCCAACGTCCTGACTTTC; CDR3aa: CASSDKWASGANVLTF
j_gene: TRBJ2-5; abundance: NA; d_gene: NA; v_gene: TRBV7-2; CDR3nt: TGTGCCAGCACTAAGTGGGGGGAGATCCAAGAGACCCAGTACTTC; CDR3aa: CASTKWGEIQETQYF
j_gene: TRBJ1-2; abundance: NA; d_gene: NA; v_gene: TRBV7-9; CDR3nt: TGTGCCAGCAGCTTAGAAGGAATTGCCAACTATGGCTGCACCTTC; CDR3aa: CASSLEGIANYGCTF
j_gene: TRBJ2-3; abundance: many; d_gene: NA; v_gene: TRBV4-2; CDR3nt: TGTGCCAGCAGCCAAGAGAGGGGGGGCCAAGCAGATACGCAGTATTTT; CDR3aa: CASSQERGGQADTQYF
j_gene: TRBJ1-1; abundance: NA; d_gene: NA; v_gene: TRBV29-1; CDR3nt: TGCAGCTCCTGTCGAGGGAGGGACACTGAAGCTTTCTTT; CDR3aa: CSSCRGRDTEAFF
j_gene: TRBJ1-2; abundance: NA; d_gene: NA; v_gene: TRBV5-1; CDR3nt: TGCGCCAGCAGCTTGGGGCGGTCACAGTACACCTTC; CDR3aa: CASSLGRSQYTF